Listed below are T cell receptor beta chains from one sample, sequenced in a study of T cells after yellow fever vaccination. From the 5' RACE reads, TCRdb called clonotypes with MiXCR, one entry per CDR3 protein. The sample contains roughly 330,000 distinct CDR3 sequences, about 6.9% of which appear only once. Here the sequenced sample was PBMCs, taken about 41 days after the first yellow fever vaccination. All receptors derive from a man between 18 and 29 years old who received the YFV17D yellow fever vaccine. CDR3s include the opening cysteine and the closing phenylalanine or tryptophan. D genes are given only for firm matches. Rows give clone size only sometimes, using once, few, many, or a class for an expanded clone.

j_call d_call clone_size v_call cdr3_aa cdr3_nt
TRBJ1-1 TRBD1 NA TRBV20-1 CSAQKGDRGTEAFF TGCAGTGCTCAGAAAGGTGACAGGGGTACTGAAGCTTTCTTT
TRBJ2-7 TRBD2 few TRBV15 CATSRDLLAGSYEQYF TGTGCCACCAGCAGAGATCTCCTAGCGGGCTCCTACGAGCAGTACTTC
TRBJ2-3 TRBD2 NA TRBV3-1 CASSQEGGGHTDTQYF TGTGCCAGCAGCCAAGAGGGCGGGGGGCACACAGATACGCAGTATTTT
TRBJ2-1 TRBD2 few TRBV7-3 CASSFSGGIYNEQFF TGTGCCAGCAGCTTTTCGGGGGGGATCTACAATGAGCAGTTCTTC
TRBJ2-1 TRBD2 NA TRBV4-3 CASSRTSGGVSSYNEQFF TGCGCCAGCAGCCGAACTAGCGGGGGGGTGAGCTCCTACAATGAGCAGTTCTTC
TRBJ2-2 TRBD1 NA TRBV7-2 CASSQRTGGKTGELFF TGTGCCAGCAGCCAAAGGACAGGGGGCAAAACCGGGGAGCTGTTTTTT
TRBJ2-3 TRBD1 NA TRBV6-2/TRBV6-3 CASSYSTGSDTQYF TGTGCCAGCAGTTACTCGACAGGGTCAGATACGCAGTATTTT
TRBJ2-6 NA NA TRBV3-1 CASSQGAPRTSGANVLTF TGTGCCAGCAGCCAAGGTGCCCCCCGCACATCTGGGGCCAACGTCCTGACTTTC
TRBJ2-7 NA few TRBV3-1 CASSQEGAGIYEQYF TGTGCCAGCAGCCAAGAAGGGGCAGGGATCTACGAGCAGTACTTC
TRBJ1-3 TRBD1 few TRBV6-1 CASSVTGTGVTGNTIYF TGTGCCAGCAGTGTAACCGGGACAGGGGTTACTGGAAACACCATATATTTT
TRBJ1-2 NA few TRBV7-9 CASSRRENYGYTF TGTGCCAGCAGCCGAAGGGAGAACTATGGCTACACCTTC
TRBJ1-1 NA NA TRBV27 CASSLAGGWRTEAFF TGTGCCAGCAGTTTAGCGGGTGGGTGGAGAACTGAAGCTTTCTTT
TRBJ2-1 TRBD2 many TRBV4-3 CASSQPSGGVNEQFF TGCGCCAGCAGCCAACCTAGCGGGGGGGTAAATGAGCAGTTCTTC
TRBJ2-7 TRBD1 NA TRBV20-1 CSAAQKPGQGAVEQYF TGCAGTGCTGCCCAAAAGCCGGGACAGGGGGCAGTCGAGCAGTACTTC
TRBJ1-5 NA few TRBV12-3/TRBV12-4 CASSPTGPGQPQHF TGTGCCAGCAGCCCAACGGGACCAGGCCAGCCCCAGCATTTT
TRBJ2-1 TRBD1 many TRBV24-1 CATSDYGTGNEQFF TGTGCCACCAGTGATTACGGGACAGGGAATGAGCAGTTCTTC
TRBJ2-5 NA NA TRBV6-5 CASSSETGGTQYF TGTGCCAGCAGTTCTGAGACAGGTGGGACCCAGTACTTC
TRBJ1-2 NA many TRBV5-1 CASSYTEGEAGYTF TGCGCCAGCAGCTATACAGAGGGGGAGGCTGGCTACACCTTC
TRBJ2-3 NA NA TRBV14 CASSQDWQGTQYF TGTGCCAGCAGCCAAGATTGGCAGGGCACGCAGTATTTT
TRBJ2-7 TRBD1 NA TRBV6-5 CASSYLQNRGFGEQYF TGTGCCAGCAGTTACTTACAAAACAGGGGGTTCGGCGAGCAGTACTTC
TRBJ1-1 TRBD1 NA TRBV6-5 CASSYSQGARLNTEAFF TGTGCCAGCAGTTACTCTCAGGGGGCCAGGTTGAACACTGAAGCTTTCTTT
TRBJ2-3 NA many TRBV6-6 CASSPGSDTQYF TGTGCCAGCAGCCCGGGTTCGGATACGCAGTATTTT
TRBJ2-5 NA few TRBV7-2 CASSSRTPLATQYF TGTGCCAGCAGCTCCCGAACCCCACTAGCGACCCAGTACTTC
TRBJ2-5 NA many TRBV7-2 CASSLGVSGPQETQYF TGTGCCAGCAGCTTAGGAGTTAGCGGTCCCCAAGAGACCCAGTACTTC
TRBJ1-5 NA few TRBV7-2 CASSPGIRGRGNQPQHF TGTGCCAGCAGCCCAGGGATAAGGGGCCGGGGCAATCAGCCCCAGCATTTT
TRBJ2-7 TRBD2 NA TRBV3-1 CASSHGLAGGGEQYF TGTGCCAGCAGCCACGGACTAGCGGGGGGAGGCGAGCAGTACTTC
TRBJ2-1 NA many TRBV25-1 CASSAPRGPTPGSYNEQFF TGTGCCAGCAGTGCTCCCAGGGGCCCTACCCCAGGCTCCTACAATGAGCAGTTCTTC
TRBJ1-1 NA many TRBV3-1 CASSQAYRWGNTEAFF TGTGCCAGCAGCCAAGCCTACAGGTGGGGGAACACTGAAGCTTTCTTT
TRBJ1-1 TRBD1 many TRBV12-3/TRBV12-4 CASSPRQGQIAEAFF TGTGCCAGCAGTCCCCGACAGGGACAAATCGCTGAAGCTTTCTTT
TRBJ1-1 TRBD1 few TRBV5-8 CATGPTGLNTEAFF TGTGCCACAGGTCCGACAGGGTTGAACACTGAAGCTTTCTTT
TRBJ2-7 NA few TRBV6-1 CASSPGRTAYEQYF TGTGCCAGCAGCCCGGGCCGGACGGCCTACGAGCAGTACTTC
TRBJ2-7 NA NA TRBV12-3/TRBV12-4 CASSRTFRGEQYF TGTGCCAGCAGTCGGACTTTTCGAGGCGAGCAGTACTTC
TRBJ1-1 TRBD1 few TRBV5-1 CASSTDRGLGTEAFF TGCGCCAGCAGCACGGACAGGGGGCTGGGCACTGAAGCTTTCTTT
TRBJ2-7 NA NA TRBV7-6 CASSPGLPTYEQYF TGTGCCAGCAGTCCGGGACTCCCGACCTACGAGCAGTACTTC
TRBJ2-1 NA NA TRBV20-1 CSARKTGTPYNEQFF TGCAGTGCTAGGAAGACGGGGACGCCCTACAATGAGCAGTTCTTC
TRBJ2-6 NA NA TRBV5-1 CASSLARRSGANVLTF TGCGCCAGCAGCTTGGCGCGGCGCTCTGGGGCCAACGTCCTGACTTTC
TRBJ1-2 NA NA TRBV7-3 CASSPMTMTGGYTF TGTGCCAGCAGCCCCATGACGATGACGGGCGGCTACACCTTC
TRBJ1-2 TRBD1 NA TRBV7-9 CASSLGTGSVAYGYTF TGTGCCAGCAGCTTAGGGACAGGGAGTGTGGCCTATGGCTACACCTTC
TRBJ2-1 TRBD2 many TRBV7-9 CASSPGLAGGNEQFF TGTGCCAGCAGCCCGGGACTAGCGGGGGGCAATGAGCAGTTCTTC
TRBJ1-6 NA few TRBV4-3 CASSQEDRPSGSPLHF TGCGCCAGCAGTCAAGAGGACCGACCCTCAGGCTCACCCCTCCACTTT
TRBJ2-5 NA NA TRBV9 CASSVDGQMETQYF TGTGCCAGCAGCGTAGACGGTCAAATGGAGACCCAGTACTTC
TRBJ1-1 NA few TRBV4-3 CASSQDLTGGSTEAFF TGCGCCAGCAGCCAGGACCTCACTGGGGGTAGCACTGAAGCTTTCTTT
TRBJ1-6 NA NA TRBV6-1 CASSEIGGVRSPLHF TGTGCCAGCAGTGAAATCGGGGGGGTCCGCTCACCCCTCCACTTT
TRBJ2-1 NA many TRBV6-5 CASSYSIGSYNEQFF TGTGCCAGCAGTTACTCCATTGGCTCCTACAATGAGCAGTTCTTC
TRBJ1-3 NA NA TRBV12-3/TRBV12-4 CASIEGSGNTIYF TGTGCCAGCATCGAGGGGTCTGGAAACACCATATATTTT
TRBJ2-5 NA NA TRBV7-6 CASSHLGARETQYF TGTGCCAGCAGCCACCTCGGGGCACGGGAGACCCAGTACTTC
TRBJ1-2 NA NA TRBV7-9 CASSPVGDFEMNYGYTF TGTGCCAGCAGCCCTGTAGGGGATTTTGAAATGAACTATGGCTACACCTTC
TRBJ2-2 TRBD1 many TRBV10-3 CAISFRDRGSTGELFF TGTGCCATCAGTTTTCGGGACAGGGGATCCACCGGGGAGCTGTTTTTT
TRBJ1-1 TRBD1 many TRBV27 CASSPPQGRGTEAFF TGTGCCAGCAGTCCCCCACAGGGGCGGGGAACTGAAGCTTTCTTT